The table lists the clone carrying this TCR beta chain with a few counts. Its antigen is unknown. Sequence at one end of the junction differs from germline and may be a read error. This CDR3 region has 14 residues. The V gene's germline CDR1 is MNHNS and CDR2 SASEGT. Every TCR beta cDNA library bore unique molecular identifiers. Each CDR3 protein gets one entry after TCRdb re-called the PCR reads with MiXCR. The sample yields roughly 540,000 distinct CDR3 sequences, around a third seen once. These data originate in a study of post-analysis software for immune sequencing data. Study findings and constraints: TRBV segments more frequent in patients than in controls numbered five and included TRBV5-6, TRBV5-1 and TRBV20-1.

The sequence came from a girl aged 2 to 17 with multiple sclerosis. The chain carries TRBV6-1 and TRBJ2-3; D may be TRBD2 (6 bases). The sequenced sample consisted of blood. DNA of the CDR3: TGTGCCAGCAGGGAAGGACTATCGATAGATACGCAGTATTTT. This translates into CASREGLSIDTQYF.